The 22 T cell receptor beta chains below come from one sample, sequenced in a study of blood T cell repertoires in COVID-19. TCRdb's table, derived via immunoSEQ multiplex PCR, lists solely in-frame clones and lacks some. The repertoire holds approximately 300,000 clones, with around 83% as singletons. Sequenced sample: peripheral blood. The receptors were gathered from a woman aged 45-59 years with acute or convalescent COVID-19.

The chain combines TRBV5-1 with TRBJ2-5; tentatively, D is TRBD2 (7 bases). The CDR3 consists of 16 residues. The V end lost 2 bases, the J end lost 5 bases, and 19 bases lay between the germline ends. In germline, CDR1 is SGHRS, CDR2 YFSETQ. This CDR3 reads CASSFSQGTIPETQYF. The CDR3 nucleotides are TGCGCCAGCAGCTTTTCCCAGGGGACTATCCCGGAGACCCAGTACTTC.

This clone was counted only a few times. The chain's CDR3 is CASSLPSGSNPQFF. The CDR3 coding sequence is TGCGCCAGCAGCTTGCCTAGCGGGAGCAACCCTCAGTTCTTC. V is TRBV5-1 and J is TRBJ2-1; 10 bases map to TRBD2. The CDR3 extends over 14 amino acids. V lost 1 base, J lost 13 bases, and 8 bases stayed unmatched. Germline values: CDR1 SGHRS, CDR2 YFSETQ.

The rearrangement joins TRBV5-5 to TRBJ1-5; the D gene is possibly TRBD1 (5 bases). V was cut by 3 bases and J by 2 bases, with 9 bases left in between. This CDR3 comprises 14 residues. Germline CDR1 and CDR2: SGHKS and YYEKEE (reference sequence). The CDR3 sequence: CASSSTGGNQPQHF. The CDR3, as DNA: TGTGCCAGCAGCTCTACAGGAGGCAATCAGCCCCAGCATTTT.

Notes on this clone: Other nucleotide sequences in the sample specify the same CDR3. The chain employs TRBV7-2 and TRBJ2-5; 7 bases map to TRBD2. The CDR3 is 15 amino acids. Germline-derived CDR1 and CDR2 are SGHTA and FQGNSA. J gave up 5 bases and V 0 bases, and 6 bases lay outside the gene matches. For the CDR3, the DNA is TGTGCCAGCAGCTTAGCGGGCGGGAGAGGGGAGACCCAGTACTTC. This gives the protein CASSLAGGRGETQYF.

The chain combines TRBV7-2 with TRBJ1-6; D gene unclear. CDR3 length: 14 residues. The V gene lost 1 base and the J gene lost 8 bases, with 9 bases spanning the gap. Germline loops: CDR1 SGHTA, CDR2 FQGNSA. The CDR3 DNA reads TGTGCCAGCAGCTTAGGAATAGAACATTCACCCCTCCACTTT. Translation: CASSLGIEHSPLHF. Using reference TRBV7-2 and TRBJ1-6 for the parts outside the CDR3, the full variable domain is GAGVSQSPSNKVTEKGKDVELRCDPISGHTALYWYRQSLGQGLEFLIYFQGNSAPDKSGLPSDRFSAERTGGSVSTLTIQRTQQEDSAVYLCASSLGIEHSPLHFGNGTRLTVT.

The chain is built from TRBV5-6 and TRBJ1-2; 10 bases are shared with TRBD1. CDR3 length equals 15 residues. CDR1 SGHDT and CDR2 YYEEEE come from the germline V gene. Germline trimming cut 3 bases from V and 0 bases from J; bases unmatched to any gene: 2. CDR3: CASSSGTGANYGYTF. CDR3 DNA sequence: TGTGCCAGCAGCTCCGGGACAGGGGCTAACTATGGCTACACCTTC.

This clone was seen a handful of times. This chain uses TRBV7-9 with TRBJ2-2; 8 bases align to TRBD2. CDR3 size: 15 residues. The germline V gene encodes CDR1 SEHNR and CDR2 FQNEAQ (reference sequence). The V segment lost 2 bases and the J segment 4 bases; nucleotides outside the gene matches: 3. The CDR3 DNA sequence: TGTGCCAGCAGCTTATTGGCGGGAGGCACCGGGGAGCTGTTTTTT. Translated, it gives CASSLLAGGTGELFF.

The chain is built from TRBV2 and TRBJ1-2; 11 bases align to TRBD1. V shed 7 bases and J 5 bases; nucleotides not matched to a gene: 15. This CDR3 has 17 amino acids. Germline-derived CDR1 and CDR2 are SNHLY and FYNNEI. In nucleotides, the CDR3 is TGTGCCAGCATTCTCGAGTCTGGGGGACAGGGGGTATATGGCTACACCTTC. Encoded protein: CASILESGGQGVYGYTF.

The chain couples TRBV7-2 to TRBJ2-6; 8 bases line up with TRBD1. Germline loops: CDR1 SGHTA, CDR2 FQGNSA. V lost 3 bases to trimming and J lost 4 bases; unmatched junction nucleotides: 8. The CDR3 is 17 residues long. The CDR3 DNA is TGTGCCAGCAGCTTGACAGGGGCGAGCTTCGGGGCCAACGTCCTGACTTTC. Translation gives CASSLTGASFGANVLTF.

V gene TRBV30 combines with J gene TRBJ1-1, with D hard to call. V gave up 0 bases and J gave up 4 bases, with 6 bases separating them. CDR1 and CDR2 from the germline V gene are GTSNPN and SVGIG (reference sequence). The CDR3 extends over 12 amino acids. The DNA for the CDR3 is TGTGCCTGGAGTGTTCAGGTCACTGAAGCTTTCTTT. Translating gives CAWSVQVTEAFF.

V gene TRBV5-8 combines with J gene TRBJ2-1, with D maybe TRBD2 (7 bases). V was pared by 2 bases and J by 7 bases, with 16 bases between. Germline-derived CDR1 and CDR2 are SGHTS and YDEGEE. The CDR3 contains 15 residues. CDR3 residues: CASSLRGGAWNEQFF. CDR3 nucleotide sequence: TGTGCCAGCAGCTTACGAGGGGGGGCATGGAATGAGCAGTTCTTC.

The rearrangement links TRBV21-1 to TRBJ2-7; the table's TRBD2 call for D was not verified on the DNA. TRBV21-1 is flagged as a pseudogene. This CDR3 spans 15 amino acids. CDR3 amino acids: CASSLEGGLSGEQYF. CDR3 nucleotides: TGTGCCAGCAGTCTCGAAGGAGGGTTATCGGGCGAGCAGTACTTC.

The chain links TRBV7-8 to TRBJ1-1; unclear D gene. The germline V and J ends were trimmed by 4 bases and 6 bases, with 15 bases remaining between them. CDR3 length: 14 residues. Looked up from germline, CDR1 is SGHVS and CDR2 is FQNEAQ. CDR3 nucleotide sequence: TGTGCCAGCAGCTCTGGGAGGGAAATGGCTGAAGCTTTCTTT. Translated, it gives CASSSGREMAEAFF.

V is TRBV7-2 and J is TRBJ1-1; D is perhaps TRBD1 (6 bases). V gave up 2 bases and J gave up 0 bases, with 10 bases separating them. Per the germline V gene, CDR1 is SGHTA and CDR2 is FQGNSA. The CDR3 has 15 amino acids. CDR3 sequence (DNA): TGTGCCAGCAGCTTATTGGCAGGGGTGAACACTGAAGCTTTCTTT. Its protein product is CASSLLAGVNTEAFF.

This clone was found a few times. This rearrangement joins TRBV20-1 to TRBJ1-5; TRBD1 might be the D (5 bases). The CDR3 extends over 13 amino acids. Germline assignment: CDR1 DFQATT and CDR2 SNEGSKA (reference sequence). V dropped 3 bases and J dropped 6 bases, with 12 bases sitting between them. The CDR3 sequence: CSASFSQGQPQHF. The CDR3 DNA sequence: TGCAGTGCTAGTTTTTCTCAGGGTCAGCCCCAGCATTTT.

The chain combines TRBV5-1 with TRBJ2-2; 10 nucleotides line up with TRBD1. The germline V gene encodes CDR1 SGHRS and CDR2 YFSETQ. This CDR3 is built from 15 residues. V was clipped by 4 bases and J by 5 bases; unmatched bases: 5. As DNA, the CDR3 is TGCGCCAGCAGCGTAGGGACAGGGGTTACCGGGGAGCTGTTTTTT. It yields the protein CASSVGTGVTGELFF.

This chain connects TRBV6-2 or TRBV6-3 to TRBJ1-1, with D maybe TRBD1 (5 bases). CDR1 and CDR2 from the germline V gene are MNHEY and SVGEGT. The ends were cut back, 3 bases at V and 3 bases at J, with 8 bases in the middle. The CDR3 is made up of 13 amino acids. DNA of the CDR3: TGTGCCAGCAGTTATATGACAGACACTGAAGCTTTCTTT. Encoded protein: CASSYMTDTEAFF.

The V call is TRBV30, the J call TRBJ2-7; unclear D gene. CDR3 size: 13 residues. CDR1 and CDR2 from the germline V gene are GTSNPN and SVGIG (reference sequence). V was pared by 2 bases and J by 3 bases, with 11 bases between. Written as DNA, the CDR3 is TGTGCCTGGAGTCTGACATCTTACTACGAGCAGTACTTC. Translated: CAWSLTSYYEQYF.

The chain links TRBV29-1 to TRBJ2-7, with TRBD1 identical over 7 bases. The CDR3 has 14 amino acids. Per the germline V gene, CDR1 is SQVTM and CDR2 is ANQGSEA. V was pared by 6 bases and J by 2 bases, with 10 bases of the junction left unmatched. The CDR3 sequence is CSVDTSDRTYEQYF. As DNA, the CDR3 is TGCAGCGTGGACACTTCGGACAGGACCTACGAGCAGTACTTC.

The V call is TRBV5-6, the J call TRBJ2-7; 7 bases agree with TRBD2. The V gene end was trimmed by 4 bases and the J gene end by 1 base; junction bases not matched to a gene: 5. Per germline, CDR1 SGHDT and CDR2 YYEEEE. There are 14 residues in the CDR3. The CDR3 region has the DNA TGTGCCAGCAGCCGGGAGGCGGGATCCTACGAGCAGTACTTC. This translates into CASSREAGSYEQYF.

This chain joins TRBV29-1 and TRBJ1-2, with D possibly TRBD1 on 6 matching bases. V was pared by 4 bases and J by 6 bases, with 18 bases between. Germline V lookup: CDR1 SQVTM, CDR2 ANQGSEA. CDR3 size: 14 residues. CDR3 protein: CSVVPPDRLDGYTF. The CDR3, as DNA: TGCAGCGTTGTCCCCCCCGACAGGCTCGATGGCTACACCTTC.

This clone was picked up one time. The V gene is TRBV11-2, the J gene TRBJ1-1, with 8 bases fitting TRBD1. Germline V gene lookup returns CDR1 SGHAT and CDR2 FQNNGV. V dropped 4 bases and J dropped 4; count of bases not matched to a gene: 17. The CDR3 is 18 amino acids. The CDR3: CASSSRTRQGMRGTEAFF. CDR3 sequence (DNA): TGTGCCAGCAGCTCCCGAACCCGACAGGGGATGCGGGGCACTGAAGCTTTCTTT.